What follows describes a single TCR beta chain. The data belong to a study of cytomegalovirus exposure and HLA in healthy donors. The CDR3 has 15 residues. Deletions cut 0 bases from V and 0 bases from J, with 8 bases between. The germline gives CDR1 SGHNT, CDR2 YYREEE (reference sequence). Amplification used 60 Vbeta primers and 13 Jbeta primers. Method: immunoSEQ multiplex PCR; TCRdb's copy keeps in-frame clones and lacks some. The sample includes 150,000 to 200,000 clones, about 70% seen only once; the top ten take 3.1%. Sequences were obtained from PBMCs. The V and J genes are TRBV5-4 and TRBJ2-3; D gene uncertain. This receptor was identified in a male donor in good health and CMV-seronegative. In DNA form, the CDR3 reads TGTGCCAGCAGCTTGGATAGTCCTAGCACAGATACGCAGTATTTT. Amino acid sequence: CASSLDSPSTDTQYF.